This T cell receptor (beta chain) came from a study of tissue T cells after allogeneic stem cell transplantation (dated by TCRdb to about 2022). General notes on the study: TCR beta repertoires were profiled across many tissues obtained from research autopsies of patients with and without GVHD, as well as in mouse models of GVHD. On the human side, the study was prospective and observational, with no blinding or randomization. What the authors observed across the whole study: Within patients, how anatomically similar tissues were was a major factor shaping TCR repertoire composition, regardless of disease or transplant status. The study did not determine which tissue TCRs were alloreactive or antigen-specific, and some clones might have been persisting host cells. Sampling depth was acknowledged as a limitation, and the patient cohort was both small and clinically heterogeneous. Blood and spleen T cells captured only a limited portion of the TCR repertoire detected in tissues, in both patients and mice. Only a few T cell clones appeared in more than one patient, yet motif-based clustering showed tissue-specific repertoire signatures that were shared between patients.

This clone has just a few counts. The specificity of this receptor is unknown. For this receptor, the gene names and germline sequences are taken from the mouse. The CDR3 end falls 1 residue outside the read, so it is completed with the germline J gene. The method behind the library was the immunoSEQ multiplex PCR assay. Adaptive Biotechnologies performed the TCRbeta CDR3 sequencing at survey depth and reported CDR3 sequences, V/J genes, productive frequency and template counts. TCR beta CDR3 regions were amplified from genomic DNA rather than RNA. In the paper's pipeline: Jensen-Shannon divergence was used to quantify pairwise repertoire overlap between tissues, with a value of 1 meaning complete divergence and a value of 0 meaning identical repertoires. Tissues were grouped by single-linkage agglomerative hierarchical clustering of pairwise JSD values, and the clustering results were shown as dendrograms. GLIPH2 was run on all patient samples with simulation_depth 1000, kmer_min_depth 3, cdr3_length_cutoff 8, keeping groups with more than two unique CDR3s. A standardized tissue-overlap score was calculated by extrapolating Jaccard GLIPH-group overlap across patients to a standard repertoire size of 1000 clones. Linear mixed-effect models, with tissue as a fixed effect and individual as a random effect, were used to test how diversity related to clinical or experimental variables. TCRdb mirrors the immuneACCESS table, restricted to in-frame sequences. Some clones are absent from its copies; in checked studies, under half trace to an unresolved V gene, and the reason for the others is unknown. For V, J and clone size, that table is used; D and trimming come from the DNA. Here the sample has 5,800 or so clones; roughly 44% occur a single time. The biggest ten clones account for approximately 15% of the sample.

In light of the paper, this sample's time point label describes: mouse harvest day 14 after allogeneic transplant. Each mouse graft, delivered by tail vein injection, combined 10^6 splenic CD5+ T cells with 10^7 T-cell-depleted bone marrow cells. GVHD in mice was modeled with a major MHC-mismatch B6 (H2b) into BALB/c (H2d) model, and tissues were profiled at day 7 or 14. On day 7 or 14 post-transplant, mouse tissues and retro-orbital blood were harvested with separate sterile tools for each animal, and livers were flushed before harvest. Before genomic DNA isolation with the DNeasy Blood & Tissue Kit, mouse tissues were minced with razor blades in buffered saline. Counted from cysteine to phenylalanine, this CDR3 has 14 amino acids. Sequencing covers 39 bases of the CDR3, shown here with the frame starting at base 1. Based on the germline V gene, the CDR1 and CDR2 sequences are SGHDT and FRDEAV. V and J lose 1 base and 1 base, and a span of 5 bases separates them.

The receptor chain draws on TRBV14 and TRBJ2-2; the D gene identity is not certain. The material sequenced was gut tissue. This sequence originates from a female BALB/c mouse given C57BL/6 T cells with graft-versus-host disease after an allogeneic hematopoietic cell transplant. The CDR3 region: CASSFRLNTGQLYF. CDR3 DNA (partial): TGTGCCAGCAGTTTCCGGTTAAACACCGGGCAGCTCTAC.